These T cell receptor beta chains were read from a single sample in a study of metastatic and nonmetastatic thyroid tumors. TCRdb reprocessed the PCR reads using MiXCR. The data contain roughly 25,000 clones, about an eighth of them singletons. Sequencing was performed on blood. The receptors stem from a female donor with papillary thyroid cancer or a benign thyroid nodule (not recorded which). Some clones in this sample may be carry-over from other donors' samples. CDR3s include the opening cysteine and the closing phenylalanine or tryptophan. D genes are given only for firm matches. Where a row states a size, it is once, few, many or the class of an expanded clone; other rows omit it.

many,TRBV14,TRBD2,TRBJ2-1,CASSLLLAGVNEQFF,TGTGCCAGCAGCCTCCTACTAGCGGGAGTGAATGAGCAGTTCTTC
-,TRBV6-1,-,TRBJ1-1,CASSLGEAGYEAFF,TGTGCCAGCAGTCTTGGTGAGGCGGGGTATGAAGCTTTCTTT
many,TRBV6-1,TRBD1,TRBJ2-7,CASSDPGQGAFSYEQHF,TGTGCCAGCAGCGACCCGGGACAGGGGGCGTTTTCCTACGAGCAGCACTTC
many,TRBV2,-,TRBJ2-5,CASGLDSQETQYF,TGTGCCAGCGGGTTGGACTCCCAAGAGACCCAGTACTTC
-,TRBV10-3,TRBD2,TRBJ2-7,CATRTRGDEQYF,TGTGCCACGCGGACTAGAGGGGACGAGCAGTACTTC
-,TRBV6-1,TRBD2,TRBJ2-5,CASSGLAGGGETHYF,TGTGCCAGCAGTGGGCTAGCGGGAGGTGGAGAGACCCATTACTTC
many,TRBV3-1,-,TRBJ2-1,CASSVRWGVSYNEQFF,TGTGCCAGCTCCGTCAGGTGGGGTGTCTCCTACAATGAGCAGTTCTTC
many,TRBV27,TRBD2,TRBJ2-3,CASSLGIASGTDTDTQYF,TGTGCCAGCAGTTTAGGGATTGCTAGCGGGACGGACACAGATACGCAGTATTTT
many,TRBV28,-,TRBJ1-3,CASSTPGRSNSGNTIYF,TGTGCCAGCAGTACTCCGGGACGGTCCAACTCTGGAAACACCATATATTTT
-,TRBV7-3,-,TRBJ2-6,CASGRGSRANVLTF,TGTGCCAGCGGCCGGGGTTCTCGGGCCAACGTCCTGACTTTC
medium-sized,TRBV5-1,TRBD2,TRBJ2-7,CASSFWASGSHEQYF,TGCGCCAGCAGCTTTTGGGCTAGCGGGAGCCACGAGCAGTACTTC
many,TRBV5-8,TRBD2,TRBJ2-5,CASSQGLAGVETQYF,TGTGCCAGCAGCCAAGGACTAGCGGGAGTGGAGACCCAGTACTTC
many,TRBV6-1,TRBD1,TRBJ2-7,CASSLQGTGAYEQYF,TGTGCCAGCAGTTTACAGGGGACGGGCGCCTACGAGCAGTACTTC
many,TRBV7-9,-,TRBJ1-5,CASSRGAGNQPQHF,TGTGCCAGCAGCAGGGGAGCCGGCAATCAGCCCCAGCATTTT
many,TRBV3-1,TRBD1,TRBJ2-4,CASSPSGTGRHF,TGTGCCAGCAGCCCTTCTGGGACAGGTCGACACTTC
many,TRBV3-1,-,TRBJ1-2,CASSQDGANGYTF,TGTGCCAGCAGCCAAGATGGGGCCAATGGCTACACCTTC
many,TRBV28,-,TRBJ1-1,CASSLSSGGSAEAFF,TGTGCCAGCAGTTTAAGCTCCGGGGGATCGGCCGAAGCTTTCTTT
many,TRBV20-1,-,TRBJ2-2,CSASLAGELFF,TGCAGTGCTAGCTTGGCCGGGGAGCTGTTTTTT
-,TRBV30,TRBD1,TRBJ1-1,CASNRGLTEAFF,TGTGCCTCGAACAGGGGGCTTACTGAAGCTTTCTTT
many,TRBV7-6,-,TRBJ2-5,CASSLAALGEETQYF,TGTGCCAGCAGCTTAGCGGCTTTAGGAGAAGAGACCCAGTACTTC
many,TRBV3-1,-,TRBJ1-1,CASSRRSQGAMNTEAFF,TGTGCCAGCAGCCGACGAAGCCAGGGAGCGATGAACACTGAAGCTTTCTTT
medium-sized,TRBV7-3,-,TRBJ2-6,CASSLFPTSLRGANVLTF,TGTGCCAGCAGCTTATTTCCTACTAGTCTGAGAGGGGCCAACGTCCTGACTTTC
many,TRBV30,-,TRBJ2-3,CAWSDKERWGAGTDTQYF,TGTGCCTGGAGTGACAAAGAGCGGTGGGGGGCCGGCACAGATACGCAGTATTTT
medium-sized,TRBV11-2,TRBD1,TRBJ2-3,CASSTRTGDAFITQYF,TGTGCCAGCAGCACCCGGACAGGGGATGCCTTTATTACGCAGTATTTT
many,TRBV12-3/TRBV12-4,TRBD2,TRBJ2-2,CASSLSTSGGRGTGELFF,TGTGCCAGCAGTTTATCGACTAGCGGGGGACGGGGCACCGGGGAGCTGTTTTTT
many,TRBV20-1,-,TRBJ1-5,CSARSSNQPQHF,TGCAGTGCTAGATCTAGCAATCAGCCCCAGCATTTT
many,TRBV20-1,TRBD1,TRBJ1-1,CSASRPGQGNTEAFF,TGCAGTGCTTCCCGGCCGGGACAGGGGAACACTGAAGCTTTCTTT
many,TRBV6-1,-,TRBJ2-7,CASSLTYEQYF,TGTGCCAGCAGCCTCACCTACGAGCAGTACTTC
many,TRBV12-3/TRBV12-4,TRBD2,TRBJ2-1,CASTSGKRGTYNEQFF,TGTGCCTCGACTAGCGGGAAGAGGGGAACCTACAATGAGCAGTTCTTC